This T cell receptor beta chain emerged from a study of identifying expanded T cells in peripheral blood. Profiled with immunoSEQ multiplex PCR; TCRdb holds only in-frame clones, not every one. Among some 91,000 clones listed, approximately 88% were seen once. CDR1 SGDLS and CDR2 YYNGEE come from the germline V gene. After removal of 4 bases from V and 4 bases from J, the junction contained 9 bases not matched to a gene. The CDR3 length is 15 residues. This chain uses TRBV9 with TRBJ1-2; 8 bases fit TRBD1. The sample was blood. This TCR was sampled from a person between 18 and 75 years old in good health. CDR3 loop: CASSPWTGRAYGYTF. For the CDR3, the DNA is TGTGCCAGCAGCCCTTGGACAGGGCGCGCCTATGGCTACACCTTC. The full variable domain, in which reference TRBV9 and TRBJ1-2 provide the parts outside the CDR3, is DSGVTQTPKHLITATGQRVTLRCSPRSGDLSVYWYQQSLDQGLQFLIQYYNGEERAKGNILERFSAQQFPDLHSELNLSSLELGDSALYFCASSPWTGRAYGYTFGSGTRLTVV.